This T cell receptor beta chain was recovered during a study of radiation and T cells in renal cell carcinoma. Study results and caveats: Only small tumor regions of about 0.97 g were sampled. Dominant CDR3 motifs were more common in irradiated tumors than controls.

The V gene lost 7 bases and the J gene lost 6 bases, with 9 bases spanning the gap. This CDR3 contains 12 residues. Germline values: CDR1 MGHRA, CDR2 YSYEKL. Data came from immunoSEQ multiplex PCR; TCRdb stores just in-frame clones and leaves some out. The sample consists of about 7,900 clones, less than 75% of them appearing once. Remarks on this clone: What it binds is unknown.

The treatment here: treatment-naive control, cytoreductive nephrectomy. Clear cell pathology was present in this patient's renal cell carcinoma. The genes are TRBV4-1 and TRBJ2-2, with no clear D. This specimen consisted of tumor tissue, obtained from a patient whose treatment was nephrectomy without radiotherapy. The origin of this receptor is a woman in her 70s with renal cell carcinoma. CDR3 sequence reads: CASTERSGELFF. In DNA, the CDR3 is TGCGCCAGCACTGAACGCTCCGGGGAGCTGTTTTTT.